Each of the 21 T cell receptor beta chains below was sequenced from the same sample in a study of molecular identifiers for immune sequencing clone quantification. TCRdb called the PCR reads again in MiXCR, with one record for every CDR3 protein. The sample consists of under 600,000 distinct CDR3 sequences, about 25% of them appearing once. Sequenced: naive CD8+ T cells from blood, with Jurkat cell RNA spiked in. Subset in this sample: FACS-sorted CD8+CD4-CCR7+CD45RA+ naive T cells. The receptor set was obtained from a human donor in good health. Some libraries in this study had Jurkat cell RNA spiked in.

The V gene is TRBV5-6, the J gene TRBJ1-5, with TRBD1 matching 12 bases. Unmatched junction bases numbered 14, after V lost 4 bases and J lost 0 bases. The V gene's germline CDR1 is SGHDT and CDR2 YYEEEE. The CDR3 spans 20 residues. CDR3 DNA sequence: TGTGCCAGCAGCCAAGCAACCGGGACAGGGGGCTTTTCTAGCAATCAGCCCCAGCATTTT. As protein: CASSQATGTGGFSSNQPQHF.

This clonotype was seen a handful of times. The chain carries TRBV11-2 and TRBJ2-1; possible D gene TRBD1, 6 bases. Trimming removed 5 bases at V and 3 bases at J, with 20 bases between. Germline V gene sequence: CDR1 SGHAT, CDR2 FQNNGV. This CDR3 is built from 17 residues. CDR3 DNA: TGTGCCAGCAGCCGGGACCGGGACACCTCATACTACAATGAGCAGTTCTTC. It encodes CASSRDRDTSYYNEQFF.

This clonotype was seen a few times. The gene calls are TRBV4-2 and TRBJ1-1, with D possibly being TRBD1 (6 bases). The V gene's germline CDR1 is LGHNA and CDR2 YNFKEQ. V dropped 3 bases and J dropped 1 base, with 9 bases sitting between them. CDR3 size: 14 residues. This chain's CDR3 is CASSQDSPNTEAFF. CDR3 coding DNA: TGTGCCAGCAGCCAGGACAGTCCGAACACTGAAGCTTTCTTT.

The chain combines TRBV27 with TRBJ2-1; D not certain. Trimming shortened V by 6 bases and J by 1 base, and 10 bases separated the two germline ends. The germline V gene has CDR1 MNHEY and CDR2 SMNVEV (reference sequence). The CDR3 has 14 amino acids. CDR3: CASSITLSYNEQFF. The DNA of the CDR3 is TGTGCCAGCAGCATCACCCTTTCCTACAATGAGCAGTTCTTC.

This clonotype was recorded a few times. The gene calls are TRBV28 and TRBJ1-2; TRBD1 matches 9 bases. The CDR3 spans 16 residues. Germline CDR1 reads MDHEN; CDR2 reads SYDVKM. J lost 7 bases, V lost 2 bases, and 11 bases had no gene match. In DNA form, the CDR3 reads TGTGCCAGCAGTTTAACGGGCGGGACAGGGAGGCTTGGCTACACCTTC. Amino acids: CASSLTGGTGRLGYTF.

This clonotype occurred once. The chain employs TRBV4-1 and TRBJ2-2; 7 bases are shared with TRBD2. J was trimmed by 6 bases and V by 3 bases; bases with no gene match: 13. This CDR3 has 17 residues. CDR1 is MGHRA, CDR2 YSYEKL, per germline. This CDR3 is CASSQALGLNPPGELFF. CDR3 sequence (DNA): TGCGCCAGCAGCCAGGCCCTGGGACTAAACCCCCCCGGGGAGCTGTTTTTT.

As concerns this clonotype: Being one base from a much bigger clone, this may be a read error. The chain couples TRBV30 to TRBJ2-1; D remains ambiguous. CDR1 GTSNPN and CDR2 SVGIG come from the germline V gene (reference sequence). This CDR3 has 12 residues. DNA for the CDR3: TGTGCCTGGAGTGTAATGGGGAATGAGCAGTCCTTC. Its translation is CAWSVMGNEQSF.

This clonotype was recorded a few times. In DNA form, the CDR3 reads TGTGCCAGCAGCTTAGCCAGCGGGGGGTTCCAAGAGACCCAGTACTTC. It translates to CASSLASGGFQETQYF. V gene TRBV7-9 combines with J gene TRBJ2-5; 9 bases are shared with TRBD2. This CDR3 has 16 residues. Germline V lookup: CDR1 SEHNR, CDR2 FQNEAQ (reference sequence). The V and J ends lost 0 bases and 1 base, in that order; junction bases with no gene match: 3.

This clonotype occurred a few times. This rearrangement joins TRBV28 to TRBJ1-6; TRBD1 matches at 9 bases. This CDR3 spans 15 amino acids. Germline V gene data show CDR1 as MDHEN and CDR2 as SYDVKM. J lost 10 bases, V lost 6 bases, and 10 bases had no gene match. The CDR3 protein is CASRGTGFLRSPLHF. In nucleotides, the CDR3 is TGTGCCAGCAGGGGGACAGGGTTCTTACGCTCACCCCTCCACTTT.

The CDR3 loop reads CASSPRPGTQANYNEQFF. CDR3 sequence (DNA): TGTGCCAGCAGCCCGCGCCCCGGGACCCAAGCCAATTACAATGAGCAGTTCTTC. The chain is built from TRBV7-9 and TRBJ2-1, with D perhaps being TRBD1 or TRBD2 (5 bases each). The V gene's germline CDR1 is SEHNR and CDR2 FQNEAQ (reference sequence). The CDR3 spans 18 residues. The V gene lost 5 bases and the J gene lost 4 bases, with 24 bases spanning the gap.

To note about this clonotype: A much larger clone differs by one base, so this may be a read error. The genes are TRBV4-3 and TRBJ1-5; D might be TRBD1 (6 bases). Germline V gives CDR1 LGHNA, CDR2 YSLEER. The V end was cut by 0 bases, the J end by 5 bases, with 11 bases between. The CDR3 is 15 amino acids. The chain's CDR3 is CASSQDGGIYQPQHF. CDR3 DNA: TGCGCCAGCAGCCAAGACGGGGGCATCTATCAGCCCCAGCATTTT.

This clonotype was recorded a few times. V and J are TRBV27 and TRBJ1-4, with D maybe TRBD1 (5 bases). The CDR3 consists of 12 residues. CDR1 and CDR2 from the germline V gene are MNHEY and SMNVEV (reference sequence). V was cut by 4 bases and J by 12 bases, with 12 bases left in between. This CDR3 is CASSSQGVELFF. CDR3 DNA: TGTGCCAGCAGTTCCCAGGGCGTGGAACTGTTTTTT.

Here the CDR3 reads CASSWTGAGGDTQYF. CDR3 coding DNA: TGTGCCAGCAGCTGGACAGGGGCAGGCGGAGATACGCAGTATTTT. V and J are TRBV7-3 and TRBJ2-3; 9 bases align to TRBD1. The CDR3 contains 15 residues. Losses at the gene ends were 4 bases for V and 5 bases for J; bases not matched to a gene: 7. The germline gives CDR1 SGHTA, CDR2 FQGTGA.

This clonotype turned up a few times. The chain carries TRBV14 and TRBJ1-5; 8 bases are a match to TRBD1. Germline loops: CDR1 SGHDN, CDR2 FVKESK. V gave up 3 bases and J gave up 0 bases; unmatched junction bases: 4. This CDR3 has 16 amino acids. CDR3 bases: TGTGCCAGCAGCCACCCGGACAGGGATAGCAATCAGCCCCAGCATTTT. Translating it yields CASSHPDRDSNQPQHF.

In its sample, this clonotype was seen many times. V usage is TRBV10-3 and J usage is TRBJ2-7; no clear D gene. V was clipped by 2 bases and J by 5 bases, with 7 bases between them. The CDR3 covers 12 residues. CDR1 ENHRY and CDR2 SYGVKD come from the germline V gene. The CDR3: CAISEGFNEQYF. As DNA, the CDR3 is TGTGCCATCAGTGAGGGGTTTAACGAGCAGTACTTC.

This clonotype was observed at least ten times. The rearrangement links TRBV20-1 to TRBJ1-1; possible D gene TRBD1, 6 bases. The CDR3 runs to 14 residues. CDR1 and CDR2 (germline): DFQATT, SNEGSKA (reference sequence). V was pared by 6 bases and J by 5 bases, with 19 bases between. CDR3 sequence (DNA): TGCAGTGCCGACCCTGAACAGGGTGGTACTGAAGCTTTCTTT. Translation: CSADPEQGGTEAFF.

Points on this clonotype: A read error is possible here, since a much larger clone lies one base away. The V and J genes are TRBV6-5 and TRBJ1-6; possible D gene TRBD1, 5 bases. This CDR3 comprises 13 residues. Looked up from germline, CDR1 is MNHEY and CDR2 is SVGAGI. CDR3 coding DNA: TGTGCCAGCAATTACGGACACCCTGGTCCCCTCCACTTT. Protein: CASNYGHPGPLHF.

The J gene is TRBJ2-2, the V gene TRBV6-2 or TRBV6-3; D not certain. V dropped 6 bases and J dropped 4 bases, with 6 bases sitting between them. This CDR3 has 12 amino acids. Germline V gene lookup returns CDR1 MNHEY and CDR2 SVGEGT. The CDR3 region has the DNA TGTGCCAGCAGACAACTCACCGGGGAGCTGTTTTTT. It yields the protein CASRQLTGELFF.

This clonotype showed up just a few times. The V and J genes are TRBV7-9 and TRBJ2-5; D remains ambiguous. Germline CDR1 reads SEHNR; CDR2 reads FQNEAQ (reference sequence). V lost 2 bases and J 0 bases, leaving 10 bases between the germline ends. The CDR3 contains 15 residues. The CDR3 region is CASSLSAQDQETQYF. The CDR3 DNA reads TGTGCCAGCAGCTTATCGGCGCAGGACCAAGAGACCCAGTACTTC.

This clonotype appeared a few times. The chain carries TRBV4-3 and TRBJ2-1, with D uncertain. Germline V CDR1 and CDR2: LGHNA, YSLEER. V was cut by 5 bases and J by 6 bases, with 8 bases left in between. The length of the CDR3 is 12 residues. CDR3 bases: TGCGCCAGCAGCGCCAAGTCCAATGAGCAGTTCTTC. As protein: CASSAKSNEQFF.

This clonotype was recorded at least ten times. The chain has TRBV4-3 and TRBJ2-3; no clear D gene. Germline CDR1 reads LGHNA; CDR2 reads YSLEER. V dropped 0 bases and J dropped 1 base, with 2 bases sitting between them. The CDR3 has 13 residues. The CDR3 DNA reads TGCGCCAGCAGCCAAGATGGCACAGATACGCAGTATTTT. This encodes CASSQDGTDTQYF.